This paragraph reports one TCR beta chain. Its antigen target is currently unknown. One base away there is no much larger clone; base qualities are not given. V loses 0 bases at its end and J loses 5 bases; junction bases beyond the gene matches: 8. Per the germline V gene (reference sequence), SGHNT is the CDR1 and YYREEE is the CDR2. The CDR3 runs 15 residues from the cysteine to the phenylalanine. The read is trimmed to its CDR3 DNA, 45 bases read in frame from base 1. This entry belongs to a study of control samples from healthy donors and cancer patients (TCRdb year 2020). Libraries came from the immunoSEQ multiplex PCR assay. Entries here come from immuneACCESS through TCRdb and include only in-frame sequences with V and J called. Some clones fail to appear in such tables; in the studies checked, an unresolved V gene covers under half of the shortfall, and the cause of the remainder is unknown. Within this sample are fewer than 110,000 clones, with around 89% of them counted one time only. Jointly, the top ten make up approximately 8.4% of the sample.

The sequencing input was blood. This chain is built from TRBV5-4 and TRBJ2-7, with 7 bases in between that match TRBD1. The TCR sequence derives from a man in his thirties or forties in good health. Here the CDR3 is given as CASSLEAQGVDEQYF. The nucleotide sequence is TGTGCCAGCAGCTTGGAGGCGCAGGGGGTCGACGAGCAGTACTTC.